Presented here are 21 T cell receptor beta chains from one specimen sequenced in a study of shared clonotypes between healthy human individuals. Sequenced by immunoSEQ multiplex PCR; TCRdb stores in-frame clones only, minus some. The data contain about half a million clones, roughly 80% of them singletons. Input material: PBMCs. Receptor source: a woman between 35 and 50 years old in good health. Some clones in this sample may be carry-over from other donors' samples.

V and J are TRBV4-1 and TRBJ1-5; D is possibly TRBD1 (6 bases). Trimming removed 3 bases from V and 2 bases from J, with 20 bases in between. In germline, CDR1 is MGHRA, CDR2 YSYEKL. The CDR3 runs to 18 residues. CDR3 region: CASSQIRGLAGGNQPQHF. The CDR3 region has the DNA TGCGCCAGCAGCCAGATCAGGGGCCTCGCGGGTGGCAATCAGCCCCAGCATTTT.

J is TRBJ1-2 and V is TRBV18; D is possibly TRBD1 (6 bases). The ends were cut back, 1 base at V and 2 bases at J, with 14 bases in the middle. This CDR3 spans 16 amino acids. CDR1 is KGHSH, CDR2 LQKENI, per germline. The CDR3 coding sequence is TGTGCCAGCTCACCACTGGCAGGGGTTCGGAACTATGGCTACACCTTC. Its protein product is CASSPLAGVRNYGYTF.

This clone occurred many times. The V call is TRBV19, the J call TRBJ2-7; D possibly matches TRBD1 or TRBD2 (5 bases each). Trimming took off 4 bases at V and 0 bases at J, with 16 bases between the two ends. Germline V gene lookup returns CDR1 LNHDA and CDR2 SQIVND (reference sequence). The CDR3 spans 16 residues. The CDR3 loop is CASSNDPGRGSYEQYF. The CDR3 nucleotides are TGTGCCAGTAGTAACGACCCGGGACGAGGCTCCTACGAGCAGTACTTC. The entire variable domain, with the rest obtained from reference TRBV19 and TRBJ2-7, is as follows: DGGITQSPKYLFRKEGQNVTLSCEQNLNHDAMYWYRQDPGQGLRLIYYSQIVNDFQKGDIAEGYSVSREKKESFPLTVTSAQKNPTAFYLCASSNDPGRGSYEQYFGPGTRLTVT.

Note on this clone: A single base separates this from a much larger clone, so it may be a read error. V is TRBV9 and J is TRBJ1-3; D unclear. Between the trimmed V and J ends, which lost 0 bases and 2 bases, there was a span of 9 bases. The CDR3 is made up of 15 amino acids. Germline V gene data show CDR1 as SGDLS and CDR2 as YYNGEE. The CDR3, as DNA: TGTGCCAGCAGCGTAGACCAACTCCCTGGAAACACCATATATTTT. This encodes CASSVDQLPGNTIYF.

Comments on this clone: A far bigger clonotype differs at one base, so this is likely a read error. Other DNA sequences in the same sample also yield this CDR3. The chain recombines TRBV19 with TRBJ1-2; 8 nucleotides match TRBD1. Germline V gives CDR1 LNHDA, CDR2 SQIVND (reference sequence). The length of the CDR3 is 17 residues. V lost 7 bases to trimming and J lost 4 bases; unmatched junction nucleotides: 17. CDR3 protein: CASTLRGQGISGYGYTF. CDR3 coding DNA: TGTGCCAGTACGCTGAGAGGACAGGGCATCTCTGGCTATGGCTACACCTTC.

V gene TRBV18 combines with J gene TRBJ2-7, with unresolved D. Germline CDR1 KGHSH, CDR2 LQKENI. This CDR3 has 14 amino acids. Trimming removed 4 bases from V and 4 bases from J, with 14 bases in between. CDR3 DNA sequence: TGTGCCAGCTCACTGAGTGGATCCCAATACGAGCAGTACTTC. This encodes CASSLSGSQYEQYF. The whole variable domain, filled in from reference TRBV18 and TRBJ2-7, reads NAGVMQNPRHLVRRRGQEARLRCSPMKGHSHVYWYRQLPEEGLKFMVYLQKENIIDESGMPKERFSAEFPKEGPSILRIQQVVRGDSAAYFCASSLSGSQYEQYFGPGTRLTVT.

The CDR3 region is CASTGVSLSYTF. CDR3 DNA sequence: TGTGCCAGCACCGGGGTTTCTCTCAGCTACACCTTC. This chain connects TRBV9 to TRBJ1-2; no definite D call. V shed 6 bases and J shed 9 bases, with 15 bases lying between them. This CDR3 is 12 amino acids long. CDR1 and CDR2 (germline): SGDLS, YYNGEE.

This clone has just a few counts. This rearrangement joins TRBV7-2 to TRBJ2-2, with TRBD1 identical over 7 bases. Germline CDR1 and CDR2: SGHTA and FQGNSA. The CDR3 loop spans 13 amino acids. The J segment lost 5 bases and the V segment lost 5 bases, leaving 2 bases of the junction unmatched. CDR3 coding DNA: TGTGCCAGCAGCCGACAGGGAACCGGGGAGCTGTTTTTT. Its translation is CASSRQGTGELFF.

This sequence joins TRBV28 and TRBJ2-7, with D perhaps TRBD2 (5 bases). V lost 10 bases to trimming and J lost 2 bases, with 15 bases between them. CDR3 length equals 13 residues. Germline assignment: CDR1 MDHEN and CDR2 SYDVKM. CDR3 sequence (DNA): TGTGCCACCGGCCGGGGAGCTCCCTACGAGCAGTACTTC. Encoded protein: CATGRGAPYEQYF. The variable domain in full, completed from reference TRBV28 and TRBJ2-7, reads DVKVTQSSRYLVKRTGEKVFLECVQDMDHENMFWYRQDPGLGLRLIYFSYDVKMKEKGDIPEGYSVSREKKERFSLILESASTNQTSMYLCATGRGAPYEQYFGPGTRLTVT.

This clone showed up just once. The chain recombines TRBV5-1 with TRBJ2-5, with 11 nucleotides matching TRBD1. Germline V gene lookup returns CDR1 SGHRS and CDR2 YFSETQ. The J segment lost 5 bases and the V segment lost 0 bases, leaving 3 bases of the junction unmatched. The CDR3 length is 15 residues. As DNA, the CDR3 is TGCGCCAGCAGCTTGGGGACAGGGGGCTGGGAGACCCAGTACTTC. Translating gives CASSLGTGGWETQYF.

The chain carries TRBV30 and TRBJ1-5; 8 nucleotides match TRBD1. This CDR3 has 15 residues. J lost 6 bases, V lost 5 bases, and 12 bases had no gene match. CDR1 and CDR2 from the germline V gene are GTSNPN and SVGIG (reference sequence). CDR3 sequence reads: CAWDRGKTRGQPQHF. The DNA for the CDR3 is TGTGCCTGGGACAGGGGTAAAACCCGGGGTCAGCCCCAGCATTTT.

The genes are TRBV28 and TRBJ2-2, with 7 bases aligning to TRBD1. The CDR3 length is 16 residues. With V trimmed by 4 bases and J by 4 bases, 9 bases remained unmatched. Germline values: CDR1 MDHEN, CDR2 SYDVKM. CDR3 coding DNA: TGTGCCAGCAGTTCCATACAGGGGAGAGGCACCGGGGAGCTGTTTTTT. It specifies CASSSIQGRGTGELFF.

CDR3 region: CASSSAAGGREETQYF. As DNA, the CDR3 is TGTGCCAGCAGCTCCGCCGCTGGGGGCCGCGAGGAGACCCAGTACTTC. The chain combines TRBV11-2 with TRBJ2-5; possibly TRBD1 for D (6 bases). Germline lookup yields CDR1 SGHAT and CDR2 FQNNGV. This CDR3 has 16 amino acids. Trimming left V 4 bases short and J 5 bases short, with 20 bases between.

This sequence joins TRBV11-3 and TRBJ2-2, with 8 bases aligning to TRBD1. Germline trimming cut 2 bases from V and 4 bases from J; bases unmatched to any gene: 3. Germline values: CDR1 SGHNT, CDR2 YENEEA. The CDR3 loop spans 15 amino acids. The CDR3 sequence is CASSLRRGPTGELFF. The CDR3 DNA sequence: TGTGCCAGCAGCTTACGCAGGGGGCCCACCGGGGAGCTGTTTTTT.

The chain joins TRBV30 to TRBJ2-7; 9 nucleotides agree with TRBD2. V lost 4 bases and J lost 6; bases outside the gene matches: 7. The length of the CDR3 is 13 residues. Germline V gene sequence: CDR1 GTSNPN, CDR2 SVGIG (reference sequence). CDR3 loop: CAWTPGTSTEQYF. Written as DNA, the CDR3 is TGTGCCTGGACCCCCGGGACTAGCACCGAGCAGTACTTC.

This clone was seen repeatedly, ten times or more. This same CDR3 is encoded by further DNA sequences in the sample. The CDR3 sequence: CASIGTGVYEQYF. The CDR3 DNA follows: TGTGCCAGCATCGGGACAGGGGTCTACGAGCAGTACTTC. The chain employs TRBV28 and TRBJ2-7; the match to TRBD1 covers 10 bases. Germline values: CDR1 MDHEN, CDR2 SYDVKM. The CDR3 is 13 amino acids. The J segment lost 3 bases and the V segment lost 7 bases, leaving 3 bases of the junction unmatched. The full variable domain, with the rest looked up from reference TRBV28 and TRBJ2-7, is DVKVTQSSRYLVKRTGEKVFLECVQDMDHENMFWYRQDPGLGLRLIYFSYDVKMKEKGDIPEGYSVSREKKERFSLILESASTNQTSMYLCASIGTGVYEQYFGPGTRLTVT.

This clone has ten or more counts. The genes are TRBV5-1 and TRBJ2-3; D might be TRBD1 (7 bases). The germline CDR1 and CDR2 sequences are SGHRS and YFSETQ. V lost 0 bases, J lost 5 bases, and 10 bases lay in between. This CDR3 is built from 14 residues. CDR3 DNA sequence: TGCGCCAGCAGCTTGGGTCAGGGGGGAGATACGCAGTATTTT. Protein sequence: CASSLGQGGDTQYF. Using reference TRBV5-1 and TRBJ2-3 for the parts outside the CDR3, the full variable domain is KAGVTQTPRYLIKTRGQQVTLSCSPISGHRSVSWYQQTPGQGLQFLFEYFSETQRNKGNFPGRFSGRQFSNSRSEMNVSTLELGDSALYLCASSLGQGGDTQYFGPGTRLTVL.

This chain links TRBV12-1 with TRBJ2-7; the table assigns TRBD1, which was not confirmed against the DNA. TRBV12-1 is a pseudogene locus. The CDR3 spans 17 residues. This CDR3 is CASSRTLNRVGSYEQYF. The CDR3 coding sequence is TGTGCCAGCAGCCGAACCCTCAACAGGGTTGGGTCCTACGAGCAGTACTTC.

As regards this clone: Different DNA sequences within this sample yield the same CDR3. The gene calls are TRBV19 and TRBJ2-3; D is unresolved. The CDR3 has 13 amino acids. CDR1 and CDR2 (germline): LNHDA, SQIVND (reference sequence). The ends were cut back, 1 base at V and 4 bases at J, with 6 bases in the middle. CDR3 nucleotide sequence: TGTGCCAGTAGTATAGTGGGATCAGATACGCAGTATTTT. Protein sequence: CASSIVGSDTQYF.

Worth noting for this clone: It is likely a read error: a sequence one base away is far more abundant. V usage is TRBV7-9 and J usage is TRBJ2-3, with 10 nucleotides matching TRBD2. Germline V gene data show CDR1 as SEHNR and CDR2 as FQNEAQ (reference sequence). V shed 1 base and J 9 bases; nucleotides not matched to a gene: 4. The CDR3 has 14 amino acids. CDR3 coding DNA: TGTGCCAGCAGCTTAGAGGTTAGCGGGAGGACGCAGTATTTT. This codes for CASSLEVSGRTQYF.

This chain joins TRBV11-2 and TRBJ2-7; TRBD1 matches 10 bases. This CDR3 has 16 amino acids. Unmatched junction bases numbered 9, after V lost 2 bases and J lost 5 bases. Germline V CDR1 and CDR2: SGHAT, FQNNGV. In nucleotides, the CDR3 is TGTGCCAGCAGCTTATACGGGACAGGGGTAGTCAACGAGCAGTACTTC. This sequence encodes CASSLYGTGVVNEQYF. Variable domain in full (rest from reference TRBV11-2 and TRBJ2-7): EAGVAQSPRYKIIEKRQSVAFWCNPISGHATLYWYQQILGQGPKLLIQFQNNGVVDDSQLPKDRFSAERLKGVDSTLKIQPAKLEDSAVYLCASSLYGTGVVNEQYFGPGTRLTVT.